This T cell receptor (beta chain) was recorded in a study of low-dose radiotherapy and immunotherapy resistance in tumors. Germline CDR1 is LGHDT and CDR2 is YNNKEL (reference sequence). The CDR3 extends over 19 amino acids. The V gene end was trimmed by 1 base and the J gene end by 1 base; junction bases not matched to a gene: 10. Documented time point: after trial treatment. Treatment here: LDRT plus nivolumab, ipilimumab, low-dose cyclophosphamide and aspirin (RACIN trial). The presence of advanced solid tumors lacking tumor-infiltrating lymphocytes characterized eligible patients. This clonotype turned up a few times. First-strand cDNA relied on TRAV- and TRBV-specific primers spanning alpha and beta chains. The authors ran around 19 PCR cycles to amplify TCRs with a constant-region primer and V-primer adapter. TCRdb itself ran the reads through MiXCR, one entry per CDR3 protein. This table holds about 91,000 distinct CDR3 sequences, around 20% found once.

The TCR comes from a female donor with ovarian cancer. The rearrangement joins TRBV3-1 to TRBJ2-6; 7 positions agree with TRBD1. The sample here was PBMCs, taken after low-dose radiotherapy plus immunotherapy. CDR3 amino acids: CASSQGAAGGVSGANVLTF. The DNA for the CDR3 is TGTGCCAGCAGCCAAGGCGCGGCAGGGGGTGTTTCTGGGGCCAACGTCCTGACTTTC.